A selection of T cell receptor beta chains follows, all from one sample in a study of CD8 T cells in Susac syndrome. TCRdb redid the calling of the immunoSEQ multiplex PCR reads with MiXCR, one entry per CDR3 protein. Among hundreds of thousands of distinct CDR3 sequences, roughly 94% were seen once, and the ten largest hold 0.082%. Sequenced material: CD4+ T cells from PBMCs. These receptors all come from a human donor with multiple sclerosis. The CDR3 runs from the conserved cysteine through the conserved F or W. The D gene is left open where the match is weak. The size field is filled for only some rows; it gives once, few, many or a size class.

clone size: once
J gene: TRBJ2-1
D gene: TRBD2
V gene: TRBV29-1
CDR3 protein: CSLGGGHNEQFF
CDR3 DNA: TGCAGCCTCGGGGGGGGACACAATGAGCAGTTCTTC

clone size: .
J gene: TRBJ2-3
D gene: TRBD2
V gene: TRBV20-1
CDR3 protein: CSALTSGGNTDTQYF
CDR3 DNA: TGCAGTGCCCTTACTAGCGGGGGGAACACAGATACGCAGTATTTT

clone size: .
J gene: TRBJ2-5
D gene: TRBD2
V gene: TRBV20-1
CDR3 protein: CSARRSGGRTRETQYF
CDR3 DNA: TGCAGTGCTAGGCGTAGCGGGGGCCGGACTAGGGAGACCCAGTACTTC

clone size: .
J gene: TRBJ2-6
D gene: .
V gene: TRBV5-4
CDR3 protein: CASSLEGGPAANVLTF
CDR3 DNA: TGTGCCAGCAGCTTGGAGGGGGGGCCTGCGGCCAACGTCCTGACTTTC

clone size: .
J gene: TRBJ2-7
D gene: .
V gene: TRBV12-3/TRBV12-4
CDR3 protein: CASSPQSQGRYEQYF
CDR3 DNA: TGTGCCAGCAGTCCCCAGAGTCAGGGCCGGTACGAGCAGTACTTC

clone size: .
J gene: TRBJ2-5
D gene: TRBD1
V gene: TRBV6-5
CDR3 protein: CASSYPTGREETQYF
CDR3 DNA: TGTGCCAGCAGTTACCCGACAGGGAGAGAAGAGACCCAGTACTTC

clone size: .
J gene: TRBJ1-6
D gene: .
V gene: TRBV7-2
CDR3 protein: CASSLVAGNNSPLHF
CDR3 DNA: TGTGCCAGCAGCTTAGTGGCCGGGAATAATTCACCCCTCCACTTT

clone size: .
J gene: TRBJ2-5
D gene: .
V gene: TRBV20-1
CDR3 protein: CSASRKYQETQYF
CDR3 DNA: TGCAGTGCTAGCAGGAAGTACCAAGAGACCCAGTACTTC

clone size: .
J gene: TRBJ2-5
D gene: .
V gene: TRBV11-2
CDR3 protein: CASSLFLGAKRETQYF
CDR3 DNA: TGTGCCAGCAGCTTATTTTTGGGGGCCAAACGGGAGACCCAGTACTTC

clone size: .
J gene: TRBJ2-3
D gene: .
V gene: TRBV14
CDR3 protein: CASSQTNQRGTQYF
CDR3 DNA: TGTGCCAGCAGCCAAACCAACCAACGGGGTACGCAGTATTTT

clone size: .
J gene: TRBJ2-3
D gene: .
V gene: TRBV5-1
CDR3 protein: CASSYGGPGLDTQYF
CDR3 DNA: TGCGCCAGCAGCTACGGAGGCCCAGGGCTGGATACGCAGTATTTT

clone size: once
J gene: TRBJ2-2
D gene: .
V gene: TRBV29-1
CDR3 protein: CSVERESGELFF
CDR3 DNA: TGCAGCGTTGAACGGGAGAGCGGGGAGCTGTTTTTT

clone size: .
J gene: TRBJ2-4
D gene: .
V gene: TRBV29-1
CDR3 protein: CSVEKGLDIQYF
CDR3 DNA: TGCAGCGTTGAGAAGGGGTTGGACATTCAGTACTTC

clone size: .
J gene: TRBJ2-3
D gene: .
V gene: TRBV5-1
CDR3 protein: CASRTGPGEDTQYF
CDR3 DNA: TGCGCCAGCAGAACCGGTCCAGGGGAGGATACGCAGTATTTT

clone size: .
J gene: TRBJ2-1
D gene: TRBD2
V gene: TRBV20-1
CDR3 protein: CSALPPPLTRGGVLDEQFF
CDR3 DNA: TGCAGTGCTCTCCCACCACCCTTGACGCGCGGGGGAGTCTTGGATGAGCAGTTCTTC

clone size: .
J gene: TRBJ2-5
D gene: .
V gene: TRBV3-1
CDR3 protein: CASSQVGPQETQYF
CDR3 DNA: TGTGCCAGCAGCCAAGTAGGACCCCAAGAGACCCAGTACTTC

clone size: .
J gene: TRBJ1-5
D gene: .
V gene: TRBV30
CDR3 protein: CAWSVGADQPQHF
CDR3 DNA: TGTGCCTGGAGTGTTGGGGCAGATCAGCCCCAGCATTTT

clone size: .
J gene: TRBJ2-3
D gene: .
V gene: TRBV5-4
CDR3 protein: CASSPRARTDTQYF
CDR3 DNA: TGTGCCAGCAGCCCCCGGGCTCGGACAGATACGCAGTATTTT

clone size: .
J gene: TRBJ1-6
D gene: .
V gene: TRBV30
CDR3 protein: CAWSVAAGISPLHF
CDR3 DNA: TGTGCCTGGAGTGTAGCGGCAGGGATTTCACCCCTCCACTTT

clone size: .
J gene: TRBJ2-5
D gene: TRBD2
V gene: TRBV20-1
CDR3 protein: CSANTGLASETQYF
CDR3 DNA: TGCAGTGCTAATACGGGACTAGCGTCAGAGACCCAGTACTTC

clone size: .
J gene: TRBJ1-2
D gene: TRBD1
V gene: TRBV29-1
CDR3 protein: CSVEPGQGVVYTF
CDR3 DNA: TGCAGCGTTGAGCCGGGACAGGGGGTAGTCTACACCTTC

clone size: .
J gene: TRBJ2-5
D gene: TRBD2
V gene: TRBV20-1
CDR3 protein: CSARGTSGSLQETQYF
CDR3 DNA: TGCAGTGCTAGAGGGACTAGCGGGAGCCTACAAGAGACCCAGTACTTC

clone size: .
J gene: TRBJ2-1
D gene: TRBD1
V gene: TRBV28
CDR3 protein: CASSLITGTGGRNEQFF
CDR3 DNA: TGTGCCAGCAGTTTAATAACCGGGACAGGGGGTCGGAATGAGCAGTTCTTC

clone size: once
J gene: TRBJ1-4
D gene: .
V gene: TRBV12-3/TRBV12-4
CDR3 protein: CASSEGVNEKLFF
CDR3 DNA: TGTGCCAGCAGTGAAGGAGTCAATGAAAAACTGTTTTTT

clone size: .
J gene: TRBJ1-1
D gene: .
V gene: TRBV6-5
CDR3 protein: CASGRGDKTEAFF
CDR3 DNA: TGTGCCTCCGGCCGGGGGGATAAAACTGAAGCTTTCTTT